Detailed here is one T cell receptor (beta chain). Its antigen is unknown. The germline gives CDR1 KGHSH, CDR2 LQKENI. V trimming: 1 base; J trimming: 2 bases; junction bases outside the gene matches: 10. This CDR3 contains 17 residues. The sample is drawn from a study of blood T cells in healthy people across ages. Study as a whole: T cells yielded about one barcoded beta molecule per two cells through template switching.

Regarding the study as a whole: The CMV status of each donor remained undetermined, and this could have confounded shifts in expanded clonotypes.

Next came a second PCR, run for roughly 6 to 11 cycles, which used a sample-barcoded 5' primer along with a J-beta primer mix. TCRdb reanalysed the 5' RACE reads using MiXCR and keeps one entry per CDR3 protein. The sample lists roughly 800,000 distinct CDR3 sequences, 20% to 30% occurring once. This same sample was also taken into another study, of T cells of mothers and their children. That work adds: In unrelated and related pairs, TCR recombination output is shaped in a similar way by thymic selection. With unrelated pairs as the comparison, related mother-child pairs had a slightly higher overlap that was not significant.

This sequence joins TRBV18 and TRBJ1-1, with 7 bases fitting TRBD1. The specimen sequenced was blood. This TCR derives from a boy aged 10-17 years in good health. CDR3 in amino acids: CASSPRSPGGTNTEAFF. The CDR3 DNA reads as TGTGCCAGCTCACCACGATCACCAGGGGGGACAAACACTGAAGCTTTCTTT.